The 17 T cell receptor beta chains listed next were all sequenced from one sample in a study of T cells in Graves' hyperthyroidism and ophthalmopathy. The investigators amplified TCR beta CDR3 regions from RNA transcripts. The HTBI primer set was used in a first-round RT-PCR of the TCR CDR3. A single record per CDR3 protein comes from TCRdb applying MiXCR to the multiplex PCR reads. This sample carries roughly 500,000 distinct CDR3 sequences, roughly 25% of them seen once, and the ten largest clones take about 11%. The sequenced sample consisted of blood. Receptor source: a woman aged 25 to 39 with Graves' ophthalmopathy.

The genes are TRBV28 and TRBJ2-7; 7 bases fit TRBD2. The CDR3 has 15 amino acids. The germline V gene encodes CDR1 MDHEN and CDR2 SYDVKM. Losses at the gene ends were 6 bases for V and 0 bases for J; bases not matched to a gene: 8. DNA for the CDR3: TGTGCCAGCAGCGCTAGGACTAGAAGCTCCTACGAGCAGTACTTC. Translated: CASSARTRSSYEQYF.

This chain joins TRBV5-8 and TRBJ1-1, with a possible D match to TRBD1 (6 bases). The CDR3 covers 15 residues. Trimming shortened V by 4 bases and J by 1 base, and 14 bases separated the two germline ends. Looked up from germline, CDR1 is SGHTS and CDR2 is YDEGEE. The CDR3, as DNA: TGTGCCAGCAGCCTGGGCGGACAGACGAACACTGAAGCTTTCTTT. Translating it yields CASSLGGQTNTEAFF.

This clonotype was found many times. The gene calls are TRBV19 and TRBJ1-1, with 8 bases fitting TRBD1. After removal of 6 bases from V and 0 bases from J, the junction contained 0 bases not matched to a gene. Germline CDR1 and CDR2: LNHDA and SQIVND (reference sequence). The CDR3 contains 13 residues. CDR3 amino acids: CASSRGLNTEAFF. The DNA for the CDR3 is TGTGCCAGTAGCAGGGGGCTGAACACTGAAGCTTTCTTT. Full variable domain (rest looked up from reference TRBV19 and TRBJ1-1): DGGITQSPKYLFRKEGQNVTLSCEQNLNHDAMYWYRQDPGQGLRLIYYSQIVNDFQKGDIAEGYSVSREKKESFPLTVTSAQKNPTAFYLCASSRGLNTEAFFGQGTRLTVV.

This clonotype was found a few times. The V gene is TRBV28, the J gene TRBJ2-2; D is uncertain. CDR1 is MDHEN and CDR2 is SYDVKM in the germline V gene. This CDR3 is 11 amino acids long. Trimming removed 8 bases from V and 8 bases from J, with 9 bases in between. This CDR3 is CASHLRGELFF. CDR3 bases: TGTGCCAGCCATCTCCGAGGGGAGCTGTTTTTT. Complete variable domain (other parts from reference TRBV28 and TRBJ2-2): DVKVTQSSRYLVKRTGEKVFLECVQDMDHENMFWYRQDPGLGLRLIYFSYDVKMKEKGDIPEGYSVSREKKERFSLILESASTNQTSMYLCASHLRGELFFGEGSRLTVL.

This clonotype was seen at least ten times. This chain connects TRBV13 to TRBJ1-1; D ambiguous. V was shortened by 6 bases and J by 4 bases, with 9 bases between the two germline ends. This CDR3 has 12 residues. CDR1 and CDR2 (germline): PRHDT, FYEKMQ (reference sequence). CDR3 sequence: CASSSLSTEAFF. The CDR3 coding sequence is TGTGCCAGCAGTTCCTTGTCCACTGAAGCTTTCTTT. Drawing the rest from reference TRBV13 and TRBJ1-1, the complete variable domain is AAGVIQSPRHLIKEKRETATLKCYPIPRHDTVYWYQQGPGQDPQFLISFYEKMQSDKGSIPDRFSAQQFSDYHSELNMSSLELGDSALYFCASSSLSTEAFFGQGTRLTVV.

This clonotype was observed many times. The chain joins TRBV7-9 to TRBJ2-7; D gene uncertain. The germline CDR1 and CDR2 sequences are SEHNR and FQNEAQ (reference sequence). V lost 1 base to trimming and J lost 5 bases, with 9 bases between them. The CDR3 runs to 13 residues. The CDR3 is CASSLGNWDEQYF. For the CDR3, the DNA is TGTGCCAGCAGCTTAGGCAATTGGGACGAGCAGTACTTC.

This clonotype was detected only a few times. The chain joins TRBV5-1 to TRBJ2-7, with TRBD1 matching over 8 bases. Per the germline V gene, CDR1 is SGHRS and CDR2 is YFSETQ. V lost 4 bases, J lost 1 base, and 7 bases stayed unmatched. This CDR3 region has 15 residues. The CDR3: CASSGSGGMSYEQYF. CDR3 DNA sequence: TGCGCCAGCAGCGGCTCAGGGGGCATGTCCTACGAGCAGTACTTC.

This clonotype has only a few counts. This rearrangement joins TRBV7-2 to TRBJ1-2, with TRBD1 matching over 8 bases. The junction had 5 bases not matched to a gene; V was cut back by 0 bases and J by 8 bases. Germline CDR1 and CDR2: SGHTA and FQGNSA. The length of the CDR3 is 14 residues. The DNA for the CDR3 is TGTGCCAGCAGCTTAGCCCGGACAGGGAGCGGCTACACCTTC. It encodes CASSLARTGSGYTF.

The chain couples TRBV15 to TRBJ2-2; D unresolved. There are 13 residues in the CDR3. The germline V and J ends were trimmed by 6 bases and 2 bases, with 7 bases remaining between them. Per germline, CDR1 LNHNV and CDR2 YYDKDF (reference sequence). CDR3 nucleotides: TGTGCCACCAGTCCGTCCAACACCGGGGAGCTGTTTTTT. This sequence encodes CATSPSNTGELFF.

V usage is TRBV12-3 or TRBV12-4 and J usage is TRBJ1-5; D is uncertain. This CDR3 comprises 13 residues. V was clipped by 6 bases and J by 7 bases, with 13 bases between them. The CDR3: CASSRLRVQPQHF. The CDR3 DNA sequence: TGTGCCAGCAGCCGCCTGAGGGTACAGCCCCAGCATTTT.

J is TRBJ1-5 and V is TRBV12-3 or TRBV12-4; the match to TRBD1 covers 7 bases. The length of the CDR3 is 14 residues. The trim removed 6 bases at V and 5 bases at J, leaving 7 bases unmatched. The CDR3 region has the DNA TGTGCCAGCAGCCCAACCAGGGGGGATCAGCCCCAGCATTTT. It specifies CASSPTRGDQPQHF.

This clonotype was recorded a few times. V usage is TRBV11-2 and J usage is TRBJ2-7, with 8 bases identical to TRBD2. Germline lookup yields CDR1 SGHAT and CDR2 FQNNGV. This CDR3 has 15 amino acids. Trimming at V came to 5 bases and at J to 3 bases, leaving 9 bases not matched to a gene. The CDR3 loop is CASSISLAGIYEQYF. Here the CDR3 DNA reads TGTGCCAGCAGCATCTCTTTAGCGGGGATCTACGAGCAGTACTTC.

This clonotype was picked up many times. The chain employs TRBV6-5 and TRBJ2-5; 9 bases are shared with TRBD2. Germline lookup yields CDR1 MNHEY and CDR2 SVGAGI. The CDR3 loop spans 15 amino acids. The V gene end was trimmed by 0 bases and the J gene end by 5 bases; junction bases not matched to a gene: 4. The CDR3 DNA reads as TGTGCCAGCAGTTACTCGCGGGGGGGCGGTGAGACCCAGTACTTC. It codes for CASSYSRGGGETQYF.

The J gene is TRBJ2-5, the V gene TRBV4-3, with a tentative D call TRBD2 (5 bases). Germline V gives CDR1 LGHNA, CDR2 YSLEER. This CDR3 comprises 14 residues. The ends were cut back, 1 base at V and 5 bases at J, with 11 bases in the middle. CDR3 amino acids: CASSQGLGEETQYF. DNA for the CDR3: TGCGCCAGCAGCCAAGGATTGGGAGAGGAGACCCAGTACTTC.

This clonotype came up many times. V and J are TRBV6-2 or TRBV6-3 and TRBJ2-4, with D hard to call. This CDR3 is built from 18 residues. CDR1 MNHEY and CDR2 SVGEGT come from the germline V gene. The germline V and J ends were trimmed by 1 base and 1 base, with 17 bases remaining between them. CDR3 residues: CASSYYQDLVGAKNIQYF. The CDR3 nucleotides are TGTGCCAGCAGTTACTACCAGGACCTAGTGGGGGCCAAAAACATTCAGTACTTC.

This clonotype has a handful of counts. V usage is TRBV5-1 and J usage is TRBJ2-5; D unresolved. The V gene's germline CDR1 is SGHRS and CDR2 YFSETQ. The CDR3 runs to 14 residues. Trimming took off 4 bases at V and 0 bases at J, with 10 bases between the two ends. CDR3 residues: CASSPGRNQETQYF. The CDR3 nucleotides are TGCGCCAGCAGCCCTGGACGGAACCAAGAGACCCAGTACTTC.

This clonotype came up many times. CDR3 bases: TGTGCCAGCAGCGTTGGGGCGTCGAGCTCTGGAAACACCATATATTTT. It specifies CASSVGASSSGNTIYF. The chain employs TRBV9 and TRBJ1-3, with TRBD1 as a possible D gene (5 bases). Per the germline V gene, CDR1 is SGDLS and CDR2 is YYNGEE. The V gene lost 2 bases and the J gene lost 0 bases, with 12 bases spanning the gap. The CDR3 runs to 16 residues.